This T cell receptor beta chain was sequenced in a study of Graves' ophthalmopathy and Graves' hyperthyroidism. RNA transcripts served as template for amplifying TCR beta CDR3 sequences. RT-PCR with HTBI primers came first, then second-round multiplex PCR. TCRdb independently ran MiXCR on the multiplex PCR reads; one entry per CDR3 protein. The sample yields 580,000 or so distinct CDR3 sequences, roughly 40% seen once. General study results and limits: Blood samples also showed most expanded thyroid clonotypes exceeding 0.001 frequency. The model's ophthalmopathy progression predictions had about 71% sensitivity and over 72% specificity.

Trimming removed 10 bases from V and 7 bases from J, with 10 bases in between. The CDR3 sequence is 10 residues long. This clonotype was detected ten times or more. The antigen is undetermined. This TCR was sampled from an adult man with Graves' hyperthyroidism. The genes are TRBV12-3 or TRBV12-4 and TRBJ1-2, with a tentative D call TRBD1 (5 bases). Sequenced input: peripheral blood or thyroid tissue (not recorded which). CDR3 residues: CATQGLGYTF. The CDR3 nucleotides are TGTGCCACCCAGGGTCTTGGCTACACCTTC.